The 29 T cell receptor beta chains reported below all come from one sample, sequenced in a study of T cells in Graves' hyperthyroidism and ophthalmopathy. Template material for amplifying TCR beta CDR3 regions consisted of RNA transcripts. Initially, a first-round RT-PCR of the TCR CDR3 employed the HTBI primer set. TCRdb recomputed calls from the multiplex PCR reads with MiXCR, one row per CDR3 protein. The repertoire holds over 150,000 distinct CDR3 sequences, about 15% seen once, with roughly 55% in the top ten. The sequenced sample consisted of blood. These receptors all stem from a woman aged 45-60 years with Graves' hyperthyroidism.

CDR3 DNA: TGCAGTGCTAGAGGAGTGGGGGTTTCACCCCTCCACTTT. It codes for CSARGVGVSPLHF. The chain couples TRBV20-1 to TRBJ1-6; D may be TRBD1 (5 bases). Germline V gives CDR1 DFQATT, CDR2 SNEGSKA (reference sequence). CDR3 length: 13 residues. V dropped 1 base and J dropped 9 bases, with 10 bases sitting between them.

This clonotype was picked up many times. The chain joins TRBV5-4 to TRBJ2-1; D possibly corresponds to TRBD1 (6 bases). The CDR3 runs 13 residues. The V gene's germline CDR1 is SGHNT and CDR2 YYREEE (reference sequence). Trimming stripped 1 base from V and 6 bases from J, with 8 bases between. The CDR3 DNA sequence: TGTGCCAGCAGCTTGAGAGGGGGCAATGAGCAGTTCTTC. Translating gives CASSLRGGNEQFF.

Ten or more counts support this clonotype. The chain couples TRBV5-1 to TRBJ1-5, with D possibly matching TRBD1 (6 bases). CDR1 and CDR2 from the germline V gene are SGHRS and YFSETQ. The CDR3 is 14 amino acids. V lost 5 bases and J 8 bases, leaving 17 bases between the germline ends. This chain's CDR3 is CASSQTGSREPQHF. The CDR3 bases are TGCGCCAGCAGTCAAACAGGGAGTAGAGAGCCCCAGCATTTT.

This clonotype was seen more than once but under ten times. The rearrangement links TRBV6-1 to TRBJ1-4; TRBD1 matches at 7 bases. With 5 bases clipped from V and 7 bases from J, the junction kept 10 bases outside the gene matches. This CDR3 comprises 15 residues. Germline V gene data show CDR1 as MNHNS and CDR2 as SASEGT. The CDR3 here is CASSPGGDYAEKLFF. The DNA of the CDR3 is TGTGCCAGCAGTCCAGGGGGGGACTATGCTGAAAAACTGTTTTTT.

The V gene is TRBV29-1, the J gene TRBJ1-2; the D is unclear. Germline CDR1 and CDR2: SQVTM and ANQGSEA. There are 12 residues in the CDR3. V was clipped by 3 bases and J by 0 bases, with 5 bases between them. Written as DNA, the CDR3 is TGCAGCGTTGAGGTGACTAACTATGGCTACACCTTC. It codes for CSVEVTNYGYTF.

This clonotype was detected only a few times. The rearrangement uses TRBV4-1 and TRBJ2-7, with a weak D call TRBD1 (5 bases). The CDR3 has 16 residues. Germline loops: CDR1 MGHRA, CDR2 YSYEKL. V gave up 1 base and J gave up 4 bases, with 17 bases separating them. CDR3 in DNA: TGCGCCAGCAGCCAAGGTCCCCAGGGTGGTTGGTACGAGCAGTACTTC. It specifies CASSQGPQGGWYEQYF.

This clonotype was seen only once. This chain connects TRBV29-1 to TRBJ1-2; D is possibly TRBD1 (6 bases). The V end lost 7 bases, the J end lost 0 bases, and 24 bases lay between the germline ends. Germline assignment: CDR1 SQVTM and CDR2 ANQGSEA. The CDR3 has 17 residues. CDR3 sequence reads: CSALPRGRGAPNYGYTF. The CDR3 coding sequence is TGCAGCGCTTTGCCCAGGGGTCGCGGAGCCCCTAACTATGGCTACACCTTC.

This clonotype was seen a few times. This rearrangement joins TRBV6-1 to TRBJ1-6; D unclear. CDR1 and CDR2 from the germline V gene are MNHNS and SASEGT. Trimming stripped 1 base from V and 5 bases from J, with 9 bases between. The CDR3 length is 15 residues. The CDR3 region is CASSEDGNDNSPLHF. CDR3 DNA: TGTGCCAGCAGTGAAGATGGGAATGATAATTCACCCCTCCACTTT.

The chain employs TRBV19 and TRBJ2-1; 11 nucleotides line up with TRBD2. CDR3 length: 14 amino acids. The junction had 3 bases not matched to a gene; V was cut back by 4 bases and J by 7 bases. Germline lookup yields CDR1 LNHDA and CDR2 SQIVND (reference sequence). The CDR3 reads CASSTSGRTNEQFF. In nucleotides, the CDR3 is TGTGCCAGTAGTACTAGCGGGAGGACTAATGAGCAGTTCTTC.

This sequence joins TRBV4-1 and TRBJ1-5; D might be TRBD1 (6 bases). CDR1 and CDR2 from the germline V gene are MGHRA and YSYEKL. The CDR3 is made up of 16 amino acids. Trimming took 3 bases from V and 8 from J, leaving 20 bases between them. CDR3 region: CASSQSGAGAGEPQHF. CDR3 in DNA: TGCGCCAGCAGCCAGTCGGGAGCAGGGGCCGGGGAGCCCCAGCATTTT.

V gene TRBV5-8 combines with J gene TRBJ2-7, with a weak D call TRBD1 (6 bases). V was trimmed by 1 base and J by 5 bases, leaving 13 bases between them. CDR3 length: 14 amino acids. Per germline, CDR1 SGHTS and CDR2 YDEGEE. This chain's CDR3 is CASSLFRGLDEQYF. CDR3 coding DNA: TGTGCCAGCAGCTTGTTCAGGGGCCTCGACGAGCAGTACTTC.

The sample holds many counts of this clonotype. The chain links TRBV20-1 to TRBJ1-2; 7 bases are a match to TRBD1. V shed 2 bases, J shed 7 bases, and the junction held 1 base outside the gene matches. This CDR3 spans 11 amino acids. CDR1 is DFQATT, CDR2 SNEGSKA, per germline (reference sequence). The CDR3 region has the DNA TGCAGTGCTAGAAGACAGGGTGGCTACACCTTC. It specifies CSARRQGGYTF.

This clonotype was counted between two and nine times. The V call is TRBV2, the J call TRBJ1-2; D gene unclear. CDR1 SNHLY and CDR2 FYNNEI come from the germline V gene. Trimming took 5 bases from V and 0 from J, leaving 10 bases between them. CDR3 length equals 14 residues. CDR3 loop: CASSSTVANYGYTF. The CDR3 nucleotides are TGTGCCAGCAGTTCGACGGTAGCTAACTATGGCTACACCTTC. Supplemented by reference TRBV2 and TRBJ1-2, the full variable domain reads EPEVTQTPSHQVTQMGQEVILRCVPISNHLYFYWYRQILGQKVEFLVSFYNNEISEKSEIFDDQFSVERPDGSNFTLKIRSTKLEDSAMYFCASSSTVANYGYTFGSGTRLTVV.

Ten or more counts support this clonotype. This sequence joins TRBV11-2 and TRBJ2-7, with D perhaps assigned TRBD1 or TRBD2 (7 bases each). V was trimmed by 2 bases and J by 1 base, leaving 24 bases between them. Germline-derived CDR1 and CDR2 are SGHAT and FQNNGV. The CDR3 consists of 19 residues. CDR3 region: CASSLFGKPGGGASYEQYF. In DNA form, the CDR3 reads TGTGCCAGCAGCTTATTCGGCAAGCCAGGGGGGGGCGCGTCCTACGAGCAGTACTTC.

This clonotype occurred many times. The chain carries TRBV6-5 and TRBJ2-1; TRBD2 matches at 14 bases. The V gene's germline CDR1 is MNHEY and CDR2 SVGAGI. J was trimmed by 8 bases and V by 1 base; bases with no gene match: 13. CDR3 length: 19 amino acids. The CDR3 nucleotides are TGTGCCAGCAGTTACTGGGGACAGACTAGCGGGAGGGCCGGCTATGAGCAGTTCTTC. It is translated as CASSYWGQTSGRAGYEQFF.

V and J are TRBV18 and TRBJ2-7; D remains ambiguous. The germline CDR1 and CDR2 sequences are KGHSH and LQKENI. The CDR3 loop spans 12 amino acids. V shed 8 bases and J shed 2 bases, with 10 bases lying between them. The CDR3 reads CASPSDTYEQYF. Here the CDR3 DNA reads TGTGCCAGCCCCTCAGATACCTACGAGCAGTACTTC.

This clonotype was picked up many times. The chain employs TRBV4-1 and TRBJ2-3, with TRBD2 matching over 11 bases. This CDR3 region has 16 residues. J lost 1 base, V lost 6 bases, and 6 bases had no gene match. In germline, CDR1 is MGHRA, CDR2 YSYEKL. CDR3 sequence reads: CASRHLAGGRTDTQYF. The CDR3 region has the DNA TGCGCCAGCAGACACCTAGCGGGAGGACGCACAGATACGCAGTATTTT.

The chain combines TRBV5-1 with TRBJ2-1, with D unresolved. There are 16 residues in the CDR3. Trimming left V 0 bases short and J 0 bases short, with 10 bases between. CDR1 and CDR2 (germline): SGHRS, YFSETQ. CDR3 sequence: CASSLVETSSYNEQFF. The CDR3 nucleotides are TGCGCCAGCAGCTTGGTTGAGACGAGCTCCTACAATGAGCAGTTCTTC.

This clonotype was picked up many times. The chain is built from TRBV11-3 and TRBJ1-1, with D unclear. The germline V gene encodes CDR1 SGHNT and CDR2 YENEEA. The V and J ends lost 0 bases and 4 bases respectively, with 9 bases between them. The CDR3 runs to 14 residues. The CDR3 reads CASSLDGRGTEAFF. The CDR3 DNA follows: TGTGCCAGCAGCTTAGACGGTCGGGGCACTGAAGCTTTCTTT.

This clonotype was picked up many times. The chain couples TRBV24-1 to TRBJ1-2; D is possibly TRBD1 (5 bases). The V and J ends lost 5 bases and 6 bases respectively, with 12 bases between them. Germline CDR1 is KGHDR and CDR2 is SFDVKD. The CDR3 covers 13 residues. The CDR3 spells CATSGQGGNGYTF. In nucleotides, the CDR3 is TGTGCCACCAGTGGGCAGGGTGGCAATGGCTACACCTTC.

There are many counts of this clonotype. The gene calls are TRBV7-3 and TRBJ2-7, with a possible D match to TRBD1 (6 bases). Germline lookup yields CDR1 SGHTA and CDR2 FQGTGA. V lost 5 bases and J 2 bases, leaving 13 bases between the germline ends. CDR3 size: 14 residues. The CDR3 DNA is TGTGCCAGCAGCCCCGCAGGGGTCCCCTACGAGCAGTACTTC. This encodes CASSPAGVPYEQYF.

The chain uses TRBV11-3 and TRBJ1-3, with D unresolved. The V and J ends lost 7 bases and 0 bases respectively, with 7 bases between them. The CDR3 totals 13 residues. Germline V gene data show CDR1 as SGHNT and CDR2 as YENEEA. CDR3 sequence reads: CASTENSGNTIYF. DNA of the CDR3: TGTGCCAGCACTGAAAACTCTGGAAACACCATATATTTT.

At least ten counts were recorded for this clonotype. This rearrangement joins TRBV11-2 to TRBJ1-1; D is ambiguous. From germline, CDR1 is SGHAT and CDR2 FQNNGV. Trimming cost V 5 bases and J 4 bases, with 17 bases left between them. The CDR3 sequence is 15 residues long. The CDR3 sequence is CASSREVIKTTEAFF. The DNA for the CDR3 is TGTGCCAGCAGCCGCGAGGTTATCAAGACCACTGAAGCTTTCTTT. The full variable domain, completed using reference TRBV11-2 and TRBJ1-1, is EAGVAQSPRYKIIEKRQSVAFWCNPISGHATLYWYQQILGQGPKLLIQFQNNGVVDDSQLPKDRFSAERLKGVDSTLKIQPAKLEDSAVYLCASSREVIKTTEAFFGQGTRLTVV.

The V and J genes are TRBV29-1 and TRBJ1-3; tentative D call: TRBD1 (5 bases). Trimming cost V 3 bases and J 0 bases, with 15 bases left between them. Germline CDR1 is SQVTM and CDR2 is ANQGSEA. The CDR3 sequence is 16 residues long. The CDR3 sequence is CSVDPGTSSSGNTIYF. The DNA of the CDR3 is TGCAGCGTTGACCCCGGGACGTCGAGCTCTGGAAACACCATATATTTT.

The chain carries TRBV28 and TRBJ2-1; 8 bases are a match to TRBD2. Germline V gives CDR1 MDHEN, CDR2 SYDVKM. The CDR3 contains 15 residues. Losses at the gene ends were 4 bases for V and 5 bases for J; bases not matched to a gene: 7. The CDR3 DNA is TGTGCCAGCAGTTCCTCCGGGGGGGGGGACAATGAGCAGTTCTTC. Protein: CASSSSGGGDNEQFF.

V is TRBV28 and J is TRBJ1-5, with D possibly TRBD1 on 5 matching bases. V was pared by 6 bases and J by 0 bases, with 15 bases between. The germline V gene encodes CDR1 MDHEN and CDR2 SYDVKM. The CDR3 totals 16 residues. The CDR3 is CASRISTDGSNQPQHF. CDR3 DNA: TGTGCCAGCAGAATCTCGACAGACGGTAGCAATCAGCCCCAGCATTTT.

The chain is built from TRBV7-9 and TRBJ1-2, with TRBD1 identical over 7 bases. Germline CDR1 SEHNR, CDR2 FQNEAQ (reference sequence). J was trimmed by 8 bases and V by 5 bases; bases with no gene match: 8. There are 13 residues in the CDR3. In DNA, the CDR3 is TGTGCCAGCAGCAACTCGGGACAGACGGGCTACACCTTC. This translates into CASSNSGQTGYTF.

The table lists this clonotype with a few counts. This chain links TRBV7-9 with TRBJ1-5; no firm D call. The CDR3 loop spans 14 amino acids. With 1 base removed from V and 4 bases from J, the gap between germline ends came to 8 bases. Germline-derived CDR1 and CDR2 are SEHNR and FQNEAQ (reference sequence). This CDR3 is CASSLEQENQPQHF. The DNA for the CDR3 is TGTGCCAGCAGCTTAGAACAAGAGAATCAGCCCCAGCATTTT.

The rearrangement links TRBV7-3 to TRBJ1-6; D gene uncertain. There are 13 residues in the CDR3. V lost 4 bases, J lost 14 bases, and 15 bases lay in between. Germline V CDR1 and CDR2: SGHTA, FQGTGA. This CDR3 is CASSSGPSMALHF. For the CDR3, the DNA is TGTGCCAGCAGCTCGGGTCCGTCTATGGCCCTCCACTTT.